This TCR beta chain appears in the sequencing data of a study of cytomegalovirus exposure and HLA in healthy donors. CDR1 and CDR2 (germline): SGHRS, YFSETQ. This CDR3 has 16 amino acids. Unmatched junction bases numbered 3, after V lost 0 bases and J lost 0 bases. Study-wide results and caveats: Some TCR beta chains (roughly 160 of them) were listed as cytomegalovirus-associated.

Amplification used 60 Vbeta primers and 13 Jbeta primers. Sequencing used immunoSEQ multiplex PCR; TCRdb keeps in-frame clones, though not all of them. The sample consists of 65,000 to 90,000 clones, approximately 83% of them appearing once. This clone was found a few times. The target antigen is unknown. This receptor was identified in a man between 40 and 49 years old in good health and CMV-seronegative. The chain uses TRBV5-1 and TRBJ2-1; TRBD2 matches at 7 bases. The sample comprised PBMCs. CDR3 sequence reads: CASSLAGGASYNEQFF. As DNA, the CDR3 is TGCGCCAGCAGCTTGGCGGGAGGTGCCTCCTACAATGAGCAGTTCTTC.